The 31 T cell receptor beta chains below were found in one sample sequenced in a study of blood T cell repertoires in COVID-19. Produced via immunoSEQ multiplex PCR; TCRdb's table is partial and in-frame only. The table lists a few hundred thousand clones, about 70% of them singletons. Sequencing input: peripheral blood. The receptor set was obtained from an elderly woman with acute or convalescent COVID-19.

This clone was counted between two and nine times. V gene TRBV5-8 combines with J gene TRBJ2-2; 10 positions match TRBD1. The V and J ends lost 4 bases and 6 bases, in that order; junction bases with no gene match: 12. Germline CDR1 reads SGHTS; CDR2 reads YDEGEE. The CDR3 spans 17 residues. CDR3 sequence reads: CASSPGTGQGISGELFF. The CDR3, as DNA: TGTGCCAGCAGCCCGGGGACGGGACAGGGGATTTCCGGGGAGCTGTTTTTT.

The chain joins TRBV12-3 or TRBV12-4 to TRBJ1-2; unclear D gene. V shed 2 bases and J shed 0 bases, with 4 bases lying between them. The CDR3 is made up of 13 amino acids. The DNA for the CDR3 is TGTGCCAGCAGTTTATTATCTAACTATGGCTACACCTTC. It codes for CASSLLSNYGYTF.

This chain joins TRBV6-6 and TRBJ2-3; 7 nucleotides agree with TRBD1. The germline CDR1 and CDR2 sequences are MNHNY and SVGAGI (reference sequence). This CDR3 spans 17 amino acids. Trimming cost V 5 bases and J 2 bases; bases outside gene matches: 13. The CDR3 reads CASSPDRTGRNTDTQYF. CDR3 in DNA: TGTGCCAGCAGTCCCGACCGGACAGGAAGAAACACAGATACGCAGTATTTT.

This clone has at least ten counts. The rearrangement links TRBV19 to TRBJ1-6; no reliable D call. This CDR3 comprises 14 residues. Germline lookup yields CDR1 LNHDA and CDR2 SQIVND (reference sequence). Deletions cut 3 bases from V and 10 bases from J, with 13 bases between. CDR3 DNA sequence: TGTGCCAGTAGTATTGACGGGGTCGGGTCACCCCTCCACTTT. It encodes CASSIDGVGSPLHF.

V and J are TRBV5-1 and TRBJ2-3; perhaps TRBD1 as D (6 bases). CDR1 is SGHRS, CDR2 YFSETQ, per germline. The CDR3 covers 15 residues. Trimming cost V 3 bases and J 5 bases, with 16 bases left between them. In nucleotides, the CDR3 is TGCGCCAGCAGCTCTCCAGGGGTTCGAGAAGATACGCAGTATTTT. Residues: CASSSPGVREDTQYF. The complete variable domain, with remaining parts taken from reference TRBV5-1 and TRBJ2-3, reads KAGVTQTPRYLIKTRGQQVTLSCSPISGHRSVSWYQQTPGQGLQFLFEYFSETQRNKGNFPGRFSGRQFSNSRSEMNVSTLELGDSALYLCASSSPGVREDTQYFGPGTRLTVL.

This clone was seen just once. The rearrangement uses TRBV5-8 and TRBJ2-1; tentative D call: TRBD1 (6 bases). The germline V gene has CDR1 SGHTS and CDR2 YDEGEE. CDR3 length equals 15 residues. Between the trimmed V and J ends, which lost 4 bases and 2 bases, there was a span of 13 bases. The CDR3 reads CASSPRDTTYNEQFF. DNA for the CDR3: TGTGCCAGCAGCCCCCGGGACACCACCTACAATGAGCAGTTCTTC.

The chain joins TRBV5-1 to TRBJ2-2, with TRBD2 matching 10 bases. Germline CDR1 reads SGHRS; CDR2 reads YFSETQ. V dropped 2 bases and J dropped 4; count of bases not matched to a gene: 5. The CDR3 extends over 16 amino acids. The CDR3 nucleotides read TGCGCCAGCAGCTTCCTAGCGGGAGCGGGCACCGGGGAGCTGTTTTTT. Its translation is CASSFLAGAGTGELFF. The complete variable domain, with remaining parts taken from reference TRBV5-1 and TRBJ2-2, reads KAGVTQTPRYLIKTRGQQVTLSCSPISGHRSVSWYQQTPGQGLQFLFEYFSETQRNKGNFPGRFSGRQFSNSRSEMNVSTLELGDSALYLCASSFLAGAGTGELFFGEGSRLTVL.

The rearrangement joins TRBV3-1 (or the pseudogene TRBV3-2) to TRBJ2-5, with TRBD2 matching 8 bases. V lost 2 bases, J lost 5 bases, and 10 bases stayed unmatched. The germline V gene encodes CDR1 LGHDT and CDR2 YNNKEL (reference sequence). The CDR3 totals 16 residues. For the CDR3, the DNA is TGTGCCAGCAGCCAACGTTCGGGGGGGCAGGGGGAGACCCAGTACTTC. It codes for CASSQRSGGQGETQYF.

This rearrangement joins TRBV4-2 to TRBJ2-1, with 12 bases aligning to TRBD2. The CDR3 runs to 16 residues. After removal of 1 base from V and 8 bases from J, the junction contained 6 bases not matched to a gene. CDR1 is LGHNA and CDR2 is YNFKEQ in the germline V gene. Here the CDR3 DNA reads TGTGCCAGCAGCCAAGTATCTAGCGGGGGGGGACATGAGCAGTTCTTC. Encoded protein: CASSQVSSGGGHEQFF.

The chain couples TRBV15 to TRBJ2-5, with a tentative D call TRBD2 (7 bases). This CDR3 has 15 amino acids. V was trimmed by 1 base and J by 1 base, leaving 10 bases between them. The germline gives CDR1 LNHNV, CDR2 YYDKDF (reference sequence). The chain's CDR3 is CATSRGGGGQETQYF. The CDR3 DNA is TGTGCCACCAGCAGAGGGGGGGGCGGCCAAGAGACCCAGTACTTC.

This chain joins TRBV20-1 and TRBJ2-7; D is undetermined. Germline CDR1 reads DFQATT; CDR2 reads SNEGSKA (reference sequence). CDR3 length: 11 amino acids. The V and J ends lost 2 bases and 3 bases respectively, with 5 bases between them. CDR3 in DNA: TGCAGTGCTAGAAACAGCTACGAGCAGTACTTC. It encodes CSARNSYEQYF.

Comments on this clone: The junction departs from the called germline gene at one end, perhaps through a read error. The chain has TRBV19 and TRBJ2-2, with a tentative D call TRBD2 (5 bases). CDR3 size: 10 residues. The germline gives CDR1 LNHDA, CDR2 SQIVND (reference sequence). CDR3 in DNA: TGTGCCAGTGAAGACCGGGGAGCTGTTTTT. It specifies CASEDRGAVF. The whole variable domain, filled in from reference TRBV19 and TRBJ2-2, reads DGGITQSPKYLFRKEGQNVTLSCEQNLNHDAMYWYRQDPGQGLRLIYYSQIVNDFQKGDIAEGYSVSREKKESFPLTVTSAQKNPTAFYLCASEDRGAVFGEGSRLTVL.

This sequence joins TRBV9 and TRBJ2-1, with 8 bases matching TRBD2. There are 17 residues in the CDR3. Germline trimming cut 0 bases from V and 9 bases from J; bases unmatched to any gene: 14. Germline V gives CDR1 SGDLS, CDR2 YYNGEE. CDR3 region: CASSVGGRTGGFSEQFF. The CDR3 bases are TGTGCCAGCAGCGTAGGGGGACGGACGGGAGGGTTTAGTGAGCAGTTCTTC.

This chain connects TRBV3-1 (or the pseudogene TRBV3-2) to TRBJ2-7, with unresolved D. V lost 2 bases to trimming and J lost 9 bases, with 11 bases between them. This CDR3 spans 12 amino acids. CDR1 LGHDT and CDR2 YNNKEL come from the germline V gene (reference sequence). CDR3 sequence: CASSQQSVGQYF. In DNA form, the CDR3 reads TGTGCCAGCAGCCAACAGAGCGTAGGGCAGTACTTC.

The rearrangement links TRBV6-5 to TRBJ1-2; D perhaps matches TRBD1 (6 bases). This CDR3 region has 16 residues. Per the germline V gene, CDR1 is MNHEY and CDR2 is SVGAGI. V lost 2 bases and J 0 bases, leaving 13 bases between the germline ends. CDR3: CASSYAGTPANYGYTF. The CDR3 DNA is TGTGCCAGCAGTTACGCCGGGACACCCGCTAACTATGGCTACACCTTC.

The chain joins TRBV6-6 to TRBJ1-5, with TRBD1 as a possible D gene (5 bases). Germline V CDR1 and CDR2: MNHNY, SVGAGI (reference sequence). The CDR3 totals 14 residues. V was pared by 7 bases and J by 3 bases, with 13 bases between. The chain's CDR3 is CASTTGGVNQPQHF. The CDR3 nucleotides read TGTGCCAGCACTACTGGGGGGGTCAATCAGCCCCAGCATTTT.

The CDR3 nucleotides read TGCGCCAGCAGCTTTGGGACTGCTTACAATGAGCAGTTCTTC. Encoded protein: CASSFGTAYNEQFF. The chain employs TRBV5-1 and TRBJ2-1; TRBD2 is a possible D gene (6 bases). The CDR3 is 14 amino acids. The germline V and J ends were trimmed by 2 bases and 4 bases, with 10 bases remaining between them. The germline V gene encodes CDR1 SGHRS and CDR2 YFSETQ.

This chain joins TRBV9 and TRBJ2-7, with a weak D call TRBD1 (6 bases). Germline CDR1 is SGDLS and CDR2 is YYNGEE. V was clipped by 0 bases and J by 0 bases, with 10 bases between them. The CDR3 extends over 15 amino acids. CDR3 region: CASSVGRGSSYEQYF. The CDR3 DNA follows: TGTGCCAGCAGCGTAGGTAGGGGGTCCTCCTACGAGCAGTACTTC. The entire variable domain, with the rest obtained from reference TRBV9 and TRBJ2-7, is as follows: DSGVTQTPKHLITATGQRVTLRCSPRSGDLSVYWYQQSLDQGLQFLIQYYNGEERAKGNILERFSAQQFPDLHSELNLSSLELGDSALYFCASSVGRGSSYEQYFGPGTRLTVT.

The chain couples TRBV11-2 to TRBJ2-7; 7 nucleotides agree with TRBD1. The CDR3 is 15 residues long. The germline V gene has CDR1 SGHAT and CDR2 FQNNGV. The V and J ends lost 1 base and 3 bases, in that order; junction bases with no gene match: 6. This CDR3 reads CASSLGTGVVYEQYF. The CDR3, as DNA: TGTGCCAGCAGCTTAGGAACAGGGGTGGTCTACGAGCAGTACTTC.

This clone came up once. This chain uses TRBV6-6 with TRBJ1-1; TRBD1 aligns across 7 bases. Germline trimming cut 6 bases from V and 8 bases from J; bases unmatched to any gene: 6. The germline V gene has CDR1 MNHNY and CDR2 SVGAGI (reference sequence). This CDR3 region has 12 residues. The CDR3 region is CASSPTGTEAFF. For the CDR3, the DNA is TGTGCCAGCAGCCCGACAGGGACGGAAGCTTTCTTT.

The genes are TRBV7-2 and TRBJ1-6; D remains ambiguous. The CDR3 runs 14 residues. Per the germline V gene, CDR1 is SGHTA and CDR2 is FQGNSA. Trimming removed 1 base at V and 3 bases at J, with 4 bases between. In DNA form, the CDR3 reads TGTGCCAGCAGCTTAGAACTCTATAATTCACCCCTCCACTTT. Translating gives CASSLELYNSPLHF.

CDR3 region: CASSYDRPQGGNTIYF. The CDR3 nucleotides are TGTGCCAGCAGTTACGACAGGCCGCAGGGTGGAAACACCATATATTTT. V is TRBV6-5 and J is TRBJ1-3, with D perhaps TRBD1 (6 bases). Germline CDR1 and CDR2: MNHEY and SVGAGI. The V and J ends lost 2 bases and 3 bases respectively, with 14 bases between them. The CDR3 spans 16 residues.

The CDR3 bases are TGCAGCGTTGACCCCGGGGGACGTAAACAAGAGACCCAGTACTTC. Its translation: CSVDPGGRKQETQYF. This chain connects TRBV29-1 to TRBJ2-5, with D perhaps matching TRBD2 (6 bases). This CDR3 is 15 amino acids long. The germline CDR1 and CDR2 sequences are SQVTM and ANQGSEA. V lost 3 bases to trimming and J lost 2 bases, with 16 bases between them.

The V gene is TRBV27, the J gene TRBJ1-5; 8 bases are shared with TRBD1. This CDR3 is built from 14 residues. V was pared by 6 bases and J by 9 bases, with 10 bases of the junction left unmatched. The V gene's germline CDR1 is MNHEY and CDR2 SMNVEV (reference sequence). The CDR3 nucleotides are TGTGCCAGCAGACCCGGACAGGGCACAGGGCCCCAGCATTTT. It encodes CASRPGQGTGPQHF.

The rearrangement links TRBV7-2 to TRBJ1-3, with D unclear. V shed 2 bases and J shed 0 bases, with 14 bases lying between them. CDR3 size: 17 residues. The germline V gene has CDR1 SGHTA and CDR2 FQGNSA. Here the CDR3 reads CASSLSPRERSGNTIYF. The CDR3 DNA reads as TGTGCCAGCAGCTTATCCCCGCGCGAGCGCTCTGGAAACACCATATATTTT.

The chain joins TRBV2 to TRBJ2-5, with 9 positions matching TRBD2. Germline V gives CDR1 SNHLY, CDR2 FYNNEI. The CDR3 sequence is 13 residues long. The J segment lost 5 bases and the V segment lost 3 bases, leaving 1 base of the junction unmatched. The CDR3 DNA follows: TGTGCCAGCAGTGAGAGCGGGGGGGAGACCCAGTACTTC. Protein product: CASSESGGETQYF.

This rearrangement joins TRBV5-1 to TRBJ2-1; 12 nucleotides match TRBD2. This CDR3 has 17 residues. V lost 4 bases and J lost 7; bases outside the gene matches: 12. Per germline, CDR1 SGHRS and CDR2 YFSETQ. The CDR3: CASSPPTLAGGLNEQFF. The CDR3 DNA follows: TGCGCCAGCAGCCCACCCACCCTAGCGGGGGGGCTGAATGAGCAGTTCTTC.

The V and J genes are TRBV5-1 and TRBJ2-5, with 7 bases lining up with TRBD1. V was pared by 0 bases and J by 3 bases, with 2 bases of the junction left unmatched. CDR3 length equals 14 residues. The germline V gene encodes CDR1 SGHRS and CDR2 YFSETQ. The CDR3 coding sequence is TGCGCCAGCAGCTTGGGGACAGGCAAAGAGACCCAGTACTTC. It is translated as CASSLGTGKETQYF.

The V gene is TRBV6-5, the J gene TRBJ1-3; 8 bases are shared with TRBD1. V was pared by 0 bases and J by 4 bases, with 2 bases of the junction left unmatched. The CDR3 contains 15 residues. The germline gives CDR1 MNHEY, CDR2 SVGAGI. The CDR3: CASSYSAGGGNTIYF. CDR3 coding DNA: TGTGCCAGCAGTTACTCAGCAGGGGGCGGAAACACCATATATTTT.

This clone showed up just a few times. The CDR3, as DNA: TGTGCCACCAAGACTGGGCTAGCGGGAACCGGGGAGCTGTTTTTT. Its translation is CATKTGLAGTGELFF. V gene TRBV6-5 combines with J gene TRBJ2-2; TRBD2 agrees at 9 bases. J was trimmed by 5 bases and V by 10 bases; bases with no gene match: 11. Germline-derived CDR1 and CDR2 are MNHEY and SVGAGI. The length of the CDR3 is 15 residues.

The chain is built from TRBV2 and TRBJ1-1, with a weak D call TRBD1 (6 bases). The germline gives CDR1 SNHLY, CDR2 FYNNEI. This CDR3 has 15 amino acids. V lost 7 bases and J 6 bases, leaving 21 bases between the germline ends. In DNA form, the CDR3 reads TGTGCCAGCAAAAGGGGTTCGAACAGGGACGCTGAAGCTTTCTTT. This gives the protein CASKRGSNRDAEAFF.